This entry describes one T cell receptor beta chain. These data come from a study of blood T cell repertoires in COVID-19. At the level of the study: T cells, B-cell-depleted T cells, or PBMCs supplied cDNA or gDNA.

The CDR3 runs to 16 residues. Germline V gene lookup returns CDR1 SGHDT and CDR2 YYEEEE. Trimming removed 4 bases at V and 2 bases at J, with 16 bases between. In the authors' methods: Reference gene primer amplification gave nucleated cell count estimates. Data came from immunoSEQ multiplex PCR; TCRdb stores just in-frame clones and leaves some out. V and J calls and clone size come straight from that table; D and trimming were deduced from the DNA. The data hold 180,000 or so clones, with about four fifths observed a single time. Sequenced sample: peripheral blood. This clonotype originated in a man aged 40-49 years who had recovered from COVID-19. J is TRBJ1-3 and V is TRBV5-6; D may be TRBD1 (6 bases). CDR3 in amino acids: CASSGTGTLPGNTIYF. As DNA, the CDR3 is TGTGCCAGCAGCGGGACCGGGACACTCCCTGGAAACACCATATATTTT.